This entry concerns a single T cell receptor (beta chain). Produced via immunoSEQ multiplex PCR; TCRdb's table is partial and in-frame only. The table includes 120,000 to 150,000 clones, about 93% detected once. Investigators merged groups given second doses at roughly 4 or roughly 12 weeks. The data originate from a study of T cell responses to AZD1222 COVID-19 vaccine. This clonotype was sampled from an adult who received the AZD1222 COVID-19 vaccine. The sequenced sample was peripheral blood, obtained 28 days after the second AZD1222 dose.

DNA of the CDR3: TGCACCAGCAGCCAAGATTGCCTAGCGGGAGGGTACCGGGTGGGGACCCAGTACTTC. Translated, it gives CTSSQDCLAGGYRVGTQYF. The rearrangement links TRBV1 to TRBJ2-5; TRBD2 is the table's D call and was not checked against the DNA. TRBV1 corresponds to a pseudogene. The CDR3 has 19 amino acids.